This TCR beta chain was documented in a study of T-cell reconstitution after alpha-beta-depleted transplantation in children. Unique molecular identifiers were incorporated during preparation of the TCRbeta library. One entry per CDR3 protein results from TCRdb running MiXCR on the PCR reads. Of 100,000 to 130,000 distinct CDR3 sequences listed, 5.5% to 7% are singletons. The study's findings and limits: The origin of high day-60 TCRbeta diversity in some patients lay in surviving recipient T cells and thymic progenitors. About two months after transplant, alpha-beta T cells reportedly came from several hundred expanded graft clones. Fresh T-cell production supplied most of the T-cell counts and diversity seen one year after transplant.

CDR3 length: 13 residues. V dropped 5 bases and J dropped 8 bases, with 15 bases sitting between them. The germline V gene has CDR1 SGHVS and CDR2 FQNEAQ. The sample holds many counts of this clonotype. Antigen unknown. The starting material was PBMCs, mostly from graft donor cells, obtained 360 days after TCRalphabeta/CD19-depleted stem cell transplant. This chain joins TRBV7-8 and TRBJ1-1; D unresolved. This sequence originates from a male patient between 2 and 10 years old who had a stem cell transplant for acute lymphoblastic leukemia, so the T cells may come from the graft donor. CDR3 DNA: TGTGCCAGCAGCCCAAGGGCTGCCGGGGAAGCTTTCTTT. Residues: CASSPRAAGEAFF.